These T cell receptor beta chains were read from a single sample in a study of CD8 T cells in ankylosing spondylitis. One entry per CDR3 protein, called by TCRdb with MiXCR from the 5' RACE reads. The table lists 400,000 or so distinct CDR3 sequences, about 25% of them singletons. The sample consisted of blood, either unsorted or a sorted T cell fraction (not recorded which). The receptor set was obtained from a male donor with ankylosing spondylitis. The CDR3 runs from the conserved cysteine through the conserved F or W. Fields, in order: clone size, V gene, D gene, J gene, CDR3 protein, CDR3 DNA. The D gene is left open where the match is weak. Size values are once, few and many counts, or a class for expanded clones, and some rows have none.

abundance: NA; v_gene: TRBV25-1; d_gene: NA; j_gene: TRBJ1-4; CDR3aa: CASSGSQGEGEKLFF; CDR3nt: TGTGCCAGCAGTGGCTCTCAGGGAGAGGGGGAAAAACTGTTTTTT
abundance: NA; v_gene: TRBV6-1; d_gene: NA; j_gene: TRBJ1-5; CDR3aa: CASQKRGGNQPQHF; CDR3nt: TGTGCCAGCCAAAAGAGGGGGGGCAATCAGCCCCAGCATTTT
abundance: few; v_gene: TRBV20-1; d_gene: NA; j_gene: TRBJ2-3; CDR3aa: CSARVLARDTQYF; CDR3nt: TGCAGTGCTCGGGTACTAGCAAGAGATACGCAGTATTTT
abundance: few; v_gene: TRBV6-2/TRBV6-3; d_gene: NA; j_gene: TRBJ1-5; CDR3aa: CASSYSVLNQPQHF; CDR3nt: TGTGCCAGCAGTTACTCCGTTCTGAATCAGCCCCAGCATTTT
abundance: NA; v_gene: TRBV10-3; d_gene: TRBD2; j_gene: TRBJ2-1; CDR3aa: CATKRANLAGGPYNEQFF; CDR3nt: TGTGCCACGAAACGGGCGAACCTAGCGGGAGGGCCTTACAATGAGCAGTTCTTC
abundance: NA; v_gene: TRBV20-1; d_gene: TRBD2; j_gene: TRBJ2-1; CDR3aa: CSARIIAGGYNEQFF; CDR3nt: TGCAGTGCTAGGATTATAGCGGGAGGGTACAATGAGCAGTTCTTC
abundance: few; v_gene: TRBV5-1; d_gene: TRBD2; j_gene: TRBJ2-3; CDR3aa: CASRELASTDTQYF; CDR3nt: TGCGCCAGCAGGGAACTAGCGAGCACAGATACGCAGTATTTT
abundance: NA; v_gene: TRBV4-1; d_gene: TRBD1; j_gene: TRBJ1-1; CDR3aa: CASSPGGGQGNTEAFF; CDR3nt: TGCGCCAGCAGCCCAGGCGGTGGACAGGGTAACACTGAAGCTTTCTTT
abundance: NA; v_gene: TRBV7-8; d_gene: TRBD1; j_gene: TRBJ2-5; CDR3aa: CASSTRVTGAQETQYF; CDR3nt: TGTGCCAGCAGCACTAGGGTGACAGGGGCCCAAGAGACCCAGTACTTC
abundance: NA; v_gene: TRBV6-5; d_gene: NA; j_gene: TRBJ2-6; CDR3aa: CASSYVRVSGANVLTF; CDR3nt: TGTGCCAGCAGTTACGTCCGGGTCTCTGGGGCCAACGTCCTGACTTTC
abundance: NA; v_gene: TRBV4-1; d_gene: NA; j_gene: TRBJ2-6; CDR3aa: CASSPGGSFSSGANVLTF; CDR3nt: TGCGCCAGCTCCCCCGGCGGCAGCTTTAGCTCTGGGGCCAACGTCCTGACTTTC
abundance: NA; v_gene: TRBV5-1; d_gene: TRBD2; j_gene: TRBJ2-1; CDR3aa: CASSFGLGALSPNNEQFF; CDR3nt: TGCGCCAGCAGCTTTGGACTAGGGGCATTGTCCCCGAACAATGAGCAGTTCTTC
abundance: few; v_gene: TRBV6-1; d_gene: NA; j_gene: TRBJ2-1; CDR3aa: CASRFLDLSYNEQFF; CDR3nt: TGTGCCAGCAGATTTTTGGATCTCTCCTACAATGAGCAGTTCTTC
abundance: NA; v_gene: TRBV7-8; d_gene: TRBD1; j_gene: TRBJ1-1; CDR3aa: CASTLGGQDFMNTEAFF; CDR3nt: TGTGCCAGCACCCTAGGGGGACAGGACTTCATGAACACTGAAGCTTTCTTT
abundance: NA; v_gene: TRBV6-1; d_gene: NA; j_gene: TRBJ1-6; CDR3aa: CASTRVTDSNSPLHF; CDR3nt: TGTGCCAGCACTCGGGTGACGGACAGTAATTCACCCCTCCACTTT
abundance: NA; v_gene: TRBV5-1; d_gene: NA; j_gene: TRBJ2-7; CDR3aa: CASSLDPPGLSYEQYF; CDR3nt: TGCGCCAGCAGCCTGGACCCCCCCGGGCTATCCTACGAGCAGTACTTC
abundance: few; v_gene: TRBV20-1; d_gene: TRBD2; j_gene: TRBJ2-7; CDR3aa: CSARLAGGRSSYEQYF; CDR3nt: TGCAGTGCTCGTCTAGCGGGAGGCCGGAGCTCCTACGAGCAGTACTTC
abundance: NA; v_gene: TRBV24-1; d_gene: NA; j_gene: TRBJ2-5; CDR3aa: CATSDPRYGAETQYF; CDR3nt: TGTGCCACCAGTGATCCTCGGTACGGGGCGGAGACCCAGTACTTC
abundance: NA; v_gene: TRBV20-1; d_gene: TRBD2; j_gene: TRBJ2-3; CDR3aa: CSAKPTSGFSDTQYF; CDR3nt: TGCAGTGCCAAACCGACTAGCGGTTTTTCAGATACGCAGTATTTT
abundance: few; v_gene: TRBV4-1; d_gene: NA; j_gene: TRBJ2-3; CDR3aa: CASSQDLYTDTQYF; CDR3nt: TGCGCCAGCAGCCAAGATCTGTACACAGATACGCAGTATTTT
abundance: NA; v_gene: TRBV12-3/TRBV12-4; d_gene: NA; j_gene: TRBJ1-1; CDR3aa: CASSRDQLGTEAFF; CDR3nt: TGTGCCAGCAGCCGGGACCAACTGGGGACTGAAGCTTTCTTT
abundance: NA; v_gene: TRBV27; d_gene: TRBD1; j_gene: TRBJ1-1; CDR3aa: CASKGQGARRAFF; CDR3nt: TGTGCCAGCAAGGGACAGGGGGCGCGTCGCGCTTTCTTT
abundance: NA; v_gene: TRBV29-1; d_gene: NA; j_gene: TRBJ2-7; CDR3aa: CSVAPPGARTYEQYF; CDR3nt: TGCAGCGTTGCCCCCCCAGGTGCCAGAACCTACGAGCAGTACTTC
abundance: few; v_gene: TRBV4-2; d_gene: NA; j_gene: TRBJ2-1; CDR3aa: CASSQDGGGTYNEQFF; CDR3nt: TGTGCCAGCAGCCAAGATGGAGGAGGGACATACAATGAGCAGTTCTTC
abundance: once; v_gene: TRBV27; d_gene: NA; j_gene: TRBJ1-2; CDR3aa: CATRQTQNYGYTF; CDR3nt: TGTGCCACCCGGCAGACTCAGAACTATGGCTACACCTTC
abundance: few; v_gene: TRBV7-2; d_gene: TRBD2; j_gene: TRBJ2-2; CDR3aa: CASSPRLAGAGGELFF; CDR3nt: TGTGCCAGCAGCCCCCGGTTAGCGGGAGCCGGCGGGGAGCTGTTTTTT